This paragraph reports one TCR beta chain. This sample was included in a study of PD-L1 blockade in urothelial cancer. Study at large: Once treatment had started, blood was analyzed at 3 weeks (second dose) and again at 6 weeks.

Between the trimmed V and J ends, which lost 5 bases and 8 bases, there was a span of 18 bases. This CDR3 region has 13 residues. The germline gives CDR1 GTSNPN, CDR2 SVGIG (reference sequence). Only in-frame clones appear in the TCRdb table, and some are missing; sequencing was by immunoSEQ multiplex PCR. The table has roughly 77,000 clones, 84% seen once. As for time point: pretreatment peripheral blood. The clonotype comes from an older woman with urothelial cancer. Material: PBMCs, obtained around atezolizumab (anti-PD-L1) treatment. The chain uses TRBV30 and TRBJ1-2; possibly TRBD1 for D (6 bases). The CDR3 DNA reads TGTGCCTGGGACCGGGGGGGGGCGCGCGGCTACACCTTC. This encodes CAWDRGGARGYTF. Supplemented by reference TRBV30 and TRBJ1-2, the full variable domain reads SQTIHQWPATLVQPVGSPLSLECTVEGTSNPNLYWYRQAAGRGLQLLFYSVGIGQISSEVPQNLSASRPQDRQFILSSKKLLLSDSGFYLCAWDRGGARGYTFGSGTRLTVV.